This is a list of T cell receptor beta chains from one sample in a study of regulatory T cells in long-lasting Graves disease. One entry per CDR3 protein results from TCRdb running MiXCR on the multiplex PCR reads. Counted here are about 540,000 distinct CDR3 sequences, roughly 12% occurring once; the ten biggest clones make up 8.5% to 10%. These same data were also listed under a study on T cells in Graves' hyperthyroidism and ophthalmopathy.

This specimen consisted of peripheral blood mononuclear cells (PBMCs), obtained at new diagnosis, from a patient treated with antithyroid drugs. Receptors originate from a man aged 25 to 45 with Graves disease. The conserved cysteine and the conserved F or W are not part of the CDR3 here. The size of a clone is reported for some rows only, either as once, few or many, or as a class for expanded clones.

J,V,size,CDR3
TRBJ2-3,TRBV7-9,-,ANSLGTLGTDTQY
TRBJ2-5,TRBV5-5,few,ASSLFTGVRETQY
TRBJ1-1,TRBV15,many,ATSRDGPRFGEAF
TRBJ2-7,TRBV10-2,-,ASNQHGAGGLNSYEQY
TRBJ1-5,TRBV20-1,-,SARDAGTWDSNQPQH
TRBJ2-6,TRBV19,-,ASSIRYSGANVLT
TRBJ2-7,TRBV6-1,many,ATRTGGRNEQY
TRBJ2-7,TRBV20-1,-,SAGGYEGGHSYEQY
TRBJ2-5,TRBV5-1,-,ASSVGSSRAQETQY
TRBJ2-2,TRBV2,many,ASCVERYTGELF
TRBJ1-5,TRBV19,-,ASSIEFPPRH
TRBJ1-1,TRBV12-3/TRBV12-4,many,ASSLDWGTEAF
TRBJ2-1,TRBV5-1,many,ASSLSGEQF
TRBJ1-1,TRBV27,-,TSSFSGGRSAEAF
TRBJ2-7,TRBV29-1,many,SVVIEQGIYEQY
TRBJ2-2,TRBV10-3,many,ASGGAANTGELF
TRBJ1-6,TRBV25-1,few,ASSEVVGNSPLH
TRBJ2-4,TRBV10-3,few,AISPDREGGIQY
TRBJ2-1,TRBV20-1,many,SARVERIEVEQF
TRBJ2-7,TRBV29-1,few,SVEEPGQVAYEQY
TRBJ1-5,TRBV20-1,few,SARTGVPNQPQH
TRBJ2-7,TRBV2,many,ASGGFSYEQY
TRBJ2-5,TRBV20-1,many,SGIQETQY
TRBJ2-1,TRBV30,many,AWGVSSYNEQF
TRBJ1-2,TRBV5-1,few,ASSLSRDIYGYT
TRBJ2-1,TRBV5-1,many,ASSPMALNEQF
TRBJ1-5,TRBV6-1,many,ASSQDYFKEGQPQH
TRBJ2-3,TRBV12-3/TRBV12-4,many,ASSPTSGASTDTQY
TRBJ1-5,TRBV2,many,ASSALLPANQPQH
TRBJ1-1,TRBV30,-,AWSPGVGTEAF
TRBJ1-4,TRBV4-2,-,ASSPSTGGEKLF
TRBJ2-7,TRBV28,once,ASSLQDRDSYEQY
TRBJ2-5,TRBV11-2,-,ASSFRTGGGETQY
TRBJ2-5,TRBV20-1,-,SARGGDRGTQY
TRBJ2-7,TRBV30,many,AWSLQGYEQY
TRBJ2-5,TRBV20-1,many,SATSQGGIQETQY
TRBJ2-1,TRBV20-1,many,SASEWRAYNEQF
TRBJ2-1,TRBV5-1,-,ASSSALAGGNNEQF
TRBJ1-5,TRBV7-2,many,ASSLDQGNQPQH
TRBJ2-7,TRBV20-1,many,SAHPGGYEQY
TRBJ2-5,TRBV12-3/TRBV12-4,many,ASSPTGGTQETQY
TRBJ2-5,TRBV7-2,-,ASSHTSGGETQY
TRBJ2-3,TRBV3-1,many,ASSQESDTQY